The T cell receptor (beta chain) under discussion was sequenced for a study of technical replicates of blood from a few donors. Method: immunoSEQ multiplex PCR; TCRdb's copy keeps in-frame clones and lacks some. The sample has approximately 85,000 clones, about 94% seen once. Material: T cells isolated from PBMCs. The TCR originated in a human donor in good health.

CDR3 DNA sequence: TGTGCCAGTAGTCCTAAACAGGCCCCCGGGTACGAGCAGTACTTC. Its translation is CASSPKQAPGYEQYF. The rearrangement joins TRBV19 to TRBJ2-7, with D maybe TRBD1 (5 bases). V lost 5 bases, J lost 4 bases, and 18 bases lay in between. Germline V gene lookup returns CDR1 LNHDA and CDR2 SQIVND (reference sequence). The CDR3 runs to 15 residues.